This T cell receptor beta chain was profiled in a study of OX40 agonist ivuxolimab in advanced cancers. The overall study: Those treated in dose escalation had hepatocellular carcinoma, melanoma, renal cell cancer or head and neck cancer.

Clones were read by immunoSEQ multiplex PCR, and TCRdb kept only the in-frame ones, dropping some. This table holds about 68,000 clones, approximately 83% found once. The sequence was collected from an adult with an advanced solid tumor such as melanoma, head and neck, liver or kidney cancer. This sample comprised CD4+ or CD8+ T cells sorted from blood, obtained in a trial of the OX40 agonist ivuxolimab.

As DNA, the CDR3 is TGTGCCAGCAGTTCGGGGGGTAGCTACGAGCAGTACTTC. Protein product: CASSSGGSYEQYF. The chain is built from TRBV5-4 and TRBJ2-7; TRBD2 matches 7 bases. V shed 5 bases and J 3 bases; nucleotides not matched to a gene: 5. Germline CDR1 and CDR2: SGHNT and YYREEE (reference sequence). The CDR3 is made up of 13 amino acids.